The sequence of this T cell receptor beta chain was determined in a study of blood T cell repertoires in COVID-19. Study-level information: The United States, Italy and Spain were the sources of the acute and convalescent COVID-19 samples. The analysed material was cDNA or gDNA that came from T cells, B-cell-depleted T cells, or PBMCs.

V lost 1 base and J 9 bases, leaving 12 bases between the germline ends. The CDR3 covers 13 residues. The germline CDR1 and CDR2 sequences are MNHNS and SASEGT. In the original workflow: Quantification of nucleated cells was approximated via reference gene primer amplification. TCRdb's table, derived via immunoSEQ multiplex PCR, lists solely in-frame clones and lacks some. From that table come the V and J calls and clone size; the DNA was used to work out D and trimming. The sample includes about 240,000 clones, around 90% of them seen just once. The chain carries TRBV6-1 and TRBJ2-5; no reliable D call. The origin of this receptor is a man aged 55 to 70 who had recovered from COVID-19. Sequenced material: peripheral blood. The CDR3, as DNA: TGTGCCAGCAGTGAAGGCCAGGTCAGAGCCCAGTACTTC. This codes for CASSEGQVRAQYF.